This T cell receptor (beta chain) stems from a study of Graves' ophthalmopathy and Graves' hyperthyroidism. Study details: Samples of peripheral blood were obtained at initial diagnosis, prior to treatment of any kind. General study results and limits: Also, most clonotypes expanded in the thyroid above 0.001 frequency appeared in blood. Separation of ophthalmopathy from stable hyperthyroidism was achieved by a 13-signature model, at around 90% sensitivity and roughly 81% specificity.

Enrolled hyperthyroidism patients had a new diagnosis, a duration under 2 months, and an age of 18 to 65. This clonotype was observed at least ten times. Its specificity is unknown. Trimming pared 0 bases from V and 1 base from J, leaving 13 bases between. This CDR3 has 17 residues. The germline CDR1 and CDR2 sequences are GTSNPN and SVGIG (reference sequence). Scientists amplified the TCR beta CDR3 regions from RNA transcripts. Investigators did first-round RT-PCR with HTBI primers, then second-round multiplex PCR. MiXCR, run by TCRdb on the multiplex PCR reads, gives a single entry per CDR3 protein. The sample has a few hundred thousand distinct CDR3 sequences, about a sixth seen once; the top ten hold 2.4%.

The chain uses TRBV30 and TRBJ1-6, with D hard to call. What was sequenced was peripheral blood. The sequence was obtained from an adult woman with stable Graves' hyperthyroidism. The CDR3 protein is CAWSVPRRFSYNSPLHF. The DNA for the CDR3 is TGTGCCTGGAGTGTACCTCGACGTTTTTCCTATAATTCACCCCTCCACTTT.